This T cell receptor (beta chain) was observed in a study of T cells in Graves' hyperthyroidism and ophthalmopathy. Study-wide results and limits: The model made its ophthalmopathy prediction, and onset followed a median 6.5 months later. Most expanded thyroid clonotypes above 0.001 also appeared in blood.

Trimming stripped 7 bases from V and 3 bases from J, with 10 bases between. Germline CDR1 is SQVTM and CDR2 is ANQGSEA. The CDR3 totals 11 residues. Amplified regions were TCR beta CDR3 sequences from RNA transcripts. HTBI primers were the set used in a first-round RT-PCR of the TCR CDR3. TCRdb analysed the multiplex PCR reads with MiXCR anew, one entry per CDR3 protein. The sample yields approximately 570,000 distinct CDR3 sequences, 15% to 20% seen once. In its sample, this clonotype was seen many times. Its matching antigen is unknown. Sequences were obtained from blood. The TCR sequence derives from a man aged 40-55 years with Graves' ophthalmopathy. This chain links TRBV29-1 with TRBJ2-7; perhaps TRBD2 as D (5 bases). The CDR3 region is CSAQLGYEQYF. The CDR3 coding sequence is TGCAGCGCCCAACTAGGCTACGAGCAGTACTTC.